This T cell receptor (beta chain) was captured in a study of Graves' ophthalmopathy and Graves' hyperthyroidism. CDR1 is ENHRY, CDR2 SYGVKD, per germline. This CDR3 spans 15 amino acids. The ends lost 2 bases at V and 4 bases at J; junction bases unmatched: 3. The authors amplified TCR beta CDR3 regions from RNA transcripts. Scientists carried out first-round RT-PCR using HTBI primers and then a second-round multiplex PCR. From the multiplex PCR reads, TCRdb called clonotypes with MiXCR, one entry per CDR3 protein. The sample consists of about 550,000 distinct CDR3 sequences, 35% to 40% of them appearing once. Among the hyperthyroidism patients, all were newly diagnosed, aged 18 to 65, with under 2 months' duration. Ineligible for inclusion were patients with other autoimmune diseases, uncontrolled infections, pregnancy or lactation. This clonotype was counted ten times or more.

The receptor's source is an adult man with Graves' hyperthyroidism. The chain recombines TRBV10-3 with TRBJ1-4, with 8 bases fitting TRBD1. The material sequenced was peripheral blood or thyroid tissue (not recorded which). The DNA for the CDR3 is TGTGCCATCAGTGAGGACAGGGGCCTTAATGAAAAACTGTTTTTT. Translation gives CAISEDRGLNEKLFF.